These 31 T cell receptor beta chains share one sample of origin, sequenced in a study of blood T cell repertoires in COVID-19. Generated by immunoSEQ multiplex PCR, the TCRdb table keeps only in-frame clones and is missing some. In the table there are some 530,000 clones, approximately 85% of which are singletons. Sequencing input: peripheral blood. Every receptor here comes from a human donor in a cohort sampled during active COVID-19.

The V gene is TRBV6-2 or TRBV6-3, the J gene TRBJ2-7, with a weak D call TRBD1 (5 bases). Germline V gene lookup returns CDR1 MNHEY and CDR2 SVGEGT. With 6 bases removed from V and 3 bases from J, the gap between germline ends came to 15 bases. The CDR3 is 14 amino acids. The CDR3 region has the DNA TGTGCCAGCAGCAGGCCTCAGGGTCACTACGAGCAGTACTTC. Its protein is CASSRPQGHYEQYF.

CDR3 sequence: CASSLYGQGNEKLFF. DNA of the CDR3: TGTGCCAGCAGCTTGTACGGACAGGGTAACGAAAAACTGTTTTTT. The chain combines TRBV5-6 with TRBJ1-4; 8 bases fit TRBD1. The V gene's germline CDR1 is SGHDT and CDR2 YYEEEE. This CDR3 contains 15 residues. V shed 1 base and J 8 bases; nucleotides not matched to a gene: 7.

This clone was seen a single time. V and J are TRBV28 and TRBJ2-1, with 11 bases aligning to TRBD2. The length of the CDR3 is 17 residues. Germline V gene sequence: CDR1 MDHEN, CDR2 SYDVKM. After removal of 6 bases from V and 0 bases from J, the junction contained 7 bases not matched to a gene. The CDR3 loop is CASRYSSGGVSYNEQFF. In DNA form, the CDR3 reads TGTGCCAGCAGATACAGTAGCGGGGGGGTCTCCTACAATGAGCAGTTCTTC.

The gene calls are TRBV11-2 and TRBJ1-1; weak D call: TRBD1 (5 bases). CDR1 and CDR2 from the germline V gene are SGHAT and FQNNGV. CDR3 length equals 14 residues. V lost 5 bases and J lost 2, with 12 bases in between. CDR3 nucleotides: TGTGCCAGCAGCCCCAGGAGGGGTAACACTGAAGCTTTCTTT. This gives the protein CASSPRRGNTEAFF.

A note on this clone: This could be a read error, since a much larger clone is one nucleotide away. The chain combines TRBV5-6 with TRBJ1-5; 9 positions agree with TRBD1. From germline, CDR1 is SGHDT and CDR2 YYEEEE. J gave up 4 bases and V 4 bases, and 3 bases lay outside the gene matches. This CDR3 is built from 14 residues. As DNA, the CDR3 is TGTGCCAGCAGCCCGGGGACAGGGAATCAGCCCCAGCATTTT. Its translation is CASSPGTGNQPQHF.

In DNA form, the CDR3 reads TGTGCCAGCAGCTTAAGACTAGCGGGAGTCTTAGGCGAGCAGTACTTC. Amino acid sequence: CASSLRLAGVLGEQYF. The chain is built from TRBV11-2 and TRBJ2-7, with 12 positions matching TRBD2. With V trimmed by 2 bases and J by 6 bases, 8 bases remained unmatched. This CDR3 contains 16 residues. Germline-derived CDR1 and CDR2 are SGHAT and FQNNGV.

As to this clone: The sample contains more than one DNA sequence encoding this CDR3. The chain employs TRBV27 and TRBJ1-2; the match to TRBD1 covers 7 bases. Trimming at V came to 5 bases and at J to 4 bases, leaving 4 bases not matched to a gene. Looked up from germline, CDR1 is MNHEY and CDR2 is SMNVEV (reference sequence). This CDR3 spans 13 amino acids. The CDR3 region has the DNA TGTGCCAGCAGTCCCCGACAGGGCTATGGCTACACCTTC. Its translation: CASSPRQGYGYTF.

This sequence joins TRBV4-2 and TRBJ2-1; D not certain. In germline, CDR1 is LGHNA, CDR2 YNFKEQ. The germline V and J ends were trimmed by 4 bases and 5 bases, with 15 bases remaining between them. The CDR3 consists of 15 residues. This CDR3 is CASSRDTASDNEQFF. The CDR3 DNA is TGTGCCAGCAGCCGAGACACGGCCAGCGACAATGAGCAGTTCTTC.

The V call is TRBV6-4, the J call TRBJ2-3, with 10 nucleotides matching TRBD2. CDR3 length equals 16 residues. Germline V gene lookup returns CDR1 MRHNA and CDR2 SNTAGT. V lost 2 bases to trimming and J lost 3 bases; unmatched junction nucleotides: 5. The CDR3 loop reads CASSDQAGGRTDTQYF. The CDR3, as DNA: TGTGCCAGCAGTGACCAAGCGGGAGGGCGAACAGATACGCAGTATTTT.

The chain uses TRBV10-1 and TRBJ2-5, with 8 bases fitting TRBD1. Looked up from germline, CDR1 is WNHNN and CDR2 is SYGVQD (reference sequence). This CDR3 has 18 amino acids. V lost 6 bases to trimming and J lost 4 bases; unmatched junction nucleotides: 19. DNA for the CDR3: TGCGCCAGCAGCCAAATTCGGGACTTCAGGGGGCCAGGAGAGACCCAGTACTTC. This gives the protein CASSQIRDFRGPGETQYF.

On this clone: This same CDR3 is encoded by further DNA sequences in the sample. The CDR3 DNA reads TGTGCCAGCTCACCCGAGGGGGACTATGGCTACACCTTC. Protein: CASSPEGDYGYTF. The chain links TRBV18 to TRBJ1-2; weak D call: TRBD1 (6 bases). The CDR3 contains 13 residues. The V and J ends lost 3 bases and 3 bases respectively, with 8 bases between them. Germline CDR1 is KGHSH and CDR2 is LQKENI.

The J gene is TRBJ1-4, the V gene TRBV29-1; possibly TRBD1 for D (5 bases). Germline CDR1 and CDR2: SQVTM and ANQGSEA. This CDR3 has 14 residues. V was trimmed by 4 bases and J by 4 bases, leaving 13 bases between them. The CDR3 coding sequence is TGCAGCGTTGGATACGGGACTAGTAATGAAAAACTGTTTTTT. It codes for CSVGYGTSNEKLFF.

The chain joins TRBV28 to TRBJ1-4; TRBD1 aligns across 10 bases. The V segment lost 6 bases and the J segment 5 bases; nucleotides outside the gene matches: 9. CDR3 length: 16 residues. Germline CDR1 MDHEN, CDR2 SYDVKM. CDR3 sequence reads: CASRRGQGLQNEKLFF. The CDR3 coding sequence is TGTGCCAGCAGGCGGGGACAGGGGCTACAAAATGAAAAACTGTTTTTT.

The V call is TRBV7-3, the J call TRBJ2-6, with TRBD2 matching 9 bases. Trimming took 3 bases from V and 0 from J; bases not matched to a gene: 12. The CDR3 has 20 residues. Germline values: CDR1 SGHTA, CDR2 FQGTGA. The CDR3 loop is CASSFSTSGVFNSGANVLTF. In DNA, the CDR3 is TGTGCCAGCAGCTTCTCGACTAGCGGAGTGTTTAACTCTGGGGCCAACGTCCTGACTTTC.

The chain carries TRBV28 and TRBJ1-2; D call uncertain. The germline V gene encodes CDR1 MDHEN and CDR2 SYDVKM. The CDR3 is 14 residues long. Trimming cost V 4 bases and J 5 bases, with 14 bases left between them. The CDR3 here is CASSSPTPSYGYTF. The CDR3 DNA is TGTGCCAGCAGTTCCCCCACACCGTCTTATGGCTACACCTTC.

The chain recombines TRBV28 with TRBJ2-1; D unresolved. The V gene lost 5 bases and the J gene lost 3 bases, with 17 bases spanning the gap. This CDR3 is 16 amino acids long. Germline CDR1 is MDHEN and CDR2 is SYDVKM. In DNA form, the CDR3 reads TGTGCCAGCAGTCGTCCGAATTCTAGATTCTACAATGAGCAGTTCTTC. This sequence encodes CASSRPNSRFYNEQFF.

This rearrangement joins TRBV28 to TRBJ1-2; D uncertain. The CDR3 is 14 residues long. Germline CDR1 and CDR2: MDHEN and SYDVKM. Trimming cost V 8 bases and J 4 bases, with 17 bases left between them. Here the CDR3 DNA reads TGTGCCAGCCGATTTGGGCTGGGAGGCTATGGCTACACCTTC. Its translation is CASRFGLGGYGYTF.

The chain carries TRBV28 and TRBJ2-7, with D unclear. The CDR3 has 15 residues. Deletions cut 3 bases from V and 3 bases from J, with 15 bases between. In germline, CDR1 is MDHEN, CDR2 SYDVKM. The CDR3 DNA reads TGTGCCAGCAGTTTCCTCGGTTCGTCCGGCTACGAGCAGTACTTC. Amino acids: CASSFLGSSGYEQYF.

The V and J genes are TRBV24-1 and TRBJ1-2, with D maybe TRBD1 (5 bases). V shed 7 bases and J shed 1 base, with 18 bases lying between them. Per the germline V gene, CDR1 is KGHDR and CDR2 is SFDVKD. The CDR3 extends over 16 amino acids. The DNA of the CDR3 is TGTGCCACCAGACTACCAGGGCCCAGCGTTAACTATGGCTACACCTTC. This encodes CATRLPGPSVNYGYTF.

This clone appeared a few times. The chain has TRBV3-1 (or the pseudogene TRBV3-2) and TRBJ2-1, with 12 bases fitting TRBD2. The CDR3 covers 17 residues. Unmatched junction bases numbered 7, after V lost 5 bases and J lost 2 bases. The germline CDR1 and CDR2 sequences are LGHDT and YNNKEL (reference sequence). The CDR3 here is CASSKLTSGSPYNEQFF. The DNA for the CDR3 is TGTGCCAGCAGCAAGTTGACTAGCGGGAGCCCCTACAATGAGCAGTTCTTC.

This chain links TRBV5-1 with TRBJ1-2; 12 nucleotides agree with TRBD1. The germline CDR1 and CDR2 sequences are SGHRS and YFSETQ. Trimming at V came to 4 bases and at J to 7 bases, leaving 11 bases not matched to a gene. The CDR3 is 16 residues long. The CDR3 coding sequence is TGCGCCAGCAGCAAGGAGCCGGGACAGGGGGCGGCTGGCTACACCTTC. This sequence encodes CASSKEPGQGAAGYTF.

This chain links TRBV6-6 with TRBJ1-1; D is ambiguous. V was shortened by 2 bases and J by 0 bases, with 13 bases between the two germline ends. The CDR3 spans 16 residues. Per the germline V gene, CDR1 is MNHNY and CDR2 is SVGAGI (reference sequence). The CDR3 bases are TGTGCCAGCAGTTACCCTCAGGTGGGTCTGAACACTGAAGCTTTCTTT. This gives the protein CASSYPQVGLNTEAFF.

The rearrangement joins TRBV7-9 to TRBJ2-3; maybe TRBD2 (5 bases). The CDR3 runs 16 residues. Trimming removed 5 bases from V and 0 bases from J, with 15 bases in between. The germline CDR1 and CDR2 sequences are SEHNR and FQNEAQ (reference sequence). The DNA for the CDR3 is TGTGCCAGCAGCCGCACACGTGGCGGGAGCACAGATACGCAGTATTTT. Amino acids: CASSRTRGGSTDTQYF.

This clone was seen once. CDR3: CASSGTATDTQYF. The CDR3 DNA follows: TGTGCCAGCAGCGGGACAGCCACAGATACGCAGTATTTT. The rearrangement uses TRBV3-1 (or the pseudogene TRBV3-2) and TRBJ2-3; 7 bases are shared with TRBD1. Germline V lookup: CDR1 LGHDT, CDR2 YNNKEL (reference sequence). Germline trimming cut 5 bases from V and 2 bases from J; bases unmatched to any gene: 1. CDR3 length: 13 residues.

This clone came up once. This chain links TRBV6-5 with TRBJ1-2; 7 bases fit TRBD1. CDR3 size: 13 residues. Losses at the gene ends were 6 bases for V and 8 bases for J; bases not matched to a gene: 9. Germline CDR1 reads MNHEY; CDR2 reads SVGAGI. The CDR3 is CASRRPAGGGYTF. CDR3 in DNA: TGTGCCAGCAGGCGACCCGCAGGGGGAGGCTACACCTTC.

The genes are TRBV24-1 and TRBJ2-1; D uncertain. The V and J ends lost 3 bases and 4 bases respectively, with 6 bases between them. Germline CDR1 reads KGHDR; CDR2 reads SFDVKD. The CDR3 runs to 13 residues. As DNA, the CDR3 is TGTGCCACCAGTGATCCAGGTTACAATGAGCAGTTCTTC. This translates into CATSDPGYNEQFF.

The chain links TRBV7-3 to TRBJ2-1; TRBD2 is a possible D gene (5 bases). Germline V lookup: CDR1 SGHTA, CDR2 FQGTGA. Trimming pared 5 bases from V and 7 bases from J, leaving 18 bases between. This CDR3 has 15 residues. DNA for the CDR3: TGTGCCAGCAGCCACGATAGTCAGCGGAATAATGAGCAGTTCTTC. Translated: CASSHDSQRNNEQFF. Looking up the rest from reference TRBV7-3 and TRBJ2-1 gives the full variable domain: GAGVSQTPSNKVTEKGKYVELRCDPISGHTALYWYRQSLGQGPEFLIYFQGTGAADDSGLPNDRFFAVRPEGSVSTLKIQRTERGDSAVYLCASSHDSQRNNEQFFGPGTRLTVL.

This rearrangement joins TRBV5-5 to TRBJ1-5; D is possibly TRBD1 (5 bases). The CDR3 is 16 residues long. The V gene's germline CDR1 is SGHKS and CDR2 YYEKEE (reference sequence). V gave up 1 base and J gave up 7 bases, with 18 bases separating them. The CDR3 sequence is CASSLWLDIGRQPQHF. The CDR3 nucleotides are TGTGCCAGCAGCTTGTGGCTGGACATCGGTAGGCAGCCCCAGCATTTT.

This clone was counted between two and nine times. This chain connects TRBV19 to TRBJ1-5; possible D gene TRBD1, 5 bases. This CDR3 comprises 17 residues. V was pared by 3 bases and J by 0 bases, with 15 bases between. Germline V gene data show CDR1 as LNHDA and CDR2 as SQIVND (reference sequence). DNA for the CDR3: TGTGCCAGTAGTATCAGGGATTATACAGATAGCAATCAGCCCCAGCATTTT. This sequence encodes CASSIRDYTDSNQPQHF.

The chain uses TRBV29-1 and TRBJ2-3; TRBD1 matches at 7 bases. Germline V gives CDR1 SQVTM, CDR2 ANQGSEA. The CDR3 is 15 residues long. V lost 5 bases and J lost 1; bases outside the gene matches: 9. As DNA, the CDR3 is TGCAGCGTTTGGTTGTCAGGGGGACGCACAGATACGCAGTATTTT. Its protein is CSVWLSGGRTDTQYF.

This clone was detected once. This chain joins TRBV6-6 and TRBJ1-6; the D is unclear. V shed 6 bases and J shed 4 bases, with 19 bases lying between them. CDR3 length equals 17 residues. Germline-derived CDR1 and CDR2 are MNHNY and SVGAGI (reference sequence). CDR3 sequence: CASRRPGEGEYNSPLHF. CDR3 coding DNA: TGTGCCAGCAGACGACCCGGGGAAGGAGAGTATAATTCACCCCTCCACTTT.